This is a list of T cell receptor beta chains from one sample in a study of T cell responses to AZD1222 COVID-19 vaccine. Measured with immunoSEQ multiplex PCR; TCRdb has only the in-frame clones, and not every one. The sample contains some 90,000 clones, about nine tenths of which appear only once. The material was peripheral blood, obtained on day 0 of AZD1222 vaccination. The origin of the receptors is an adult in good health. CDR3s include the opening cysteine and the closing phenylalanine or tryptophan. D genes are given only for firm matches. Part of the rows lack a size; the others show once, few, many or a class for expanded clones.

TRBJ1-2 TRBD1 TRBV12-3/TRBV12-4 NA TGTGCCAGCAGTGCAGGACAGGGTGGTGGCTACACCTTC CASSAGQGGGYTF
TRBJ2-5 NA TRBV6-5 NA TGTGCCAGCAGCGAGATGTCAGAGACCCAGTACTTC CASSEMSETQYF
TRBJ2-1 NA TRBV27 NA TGTGCCAGCAGTCCCCGGACAGCCACCTACAATGAGCAGTTCTTC CASSPRTATYNEQFF
TRBJ2-5 NA TRBV2 NA TGTGCCAGCAGTGAATATAGACAGGCGAATAACCAGAGAGGAGAGACCCAGTACTTC CASSEYRQANNQRGETQYF
TRBJ2-7 TRBD1 TRBV5-4 NA TGTGCCAGCAGCTACGACAGGGGGGGCTACGAGCAGTACTTC CASSYDRGGYEQYF
TRBJ1-3 NA TRBV9 NA TGTGCCAGCAGCGCCGGGCCACACTCTGGAAACACCATATATTTT CASSAGPHSGNTIYF
TRBJ2-2 NA TRBV27 once TGTGCCAGCAGTTTAGCGGAGGAGGTCCTGAACACCGGGGAGCTGTTTTTT CASSLAEEVLNTGELFF
TRBJ2-1 TRBD2 TRBV18 NA TGTGCCAGCTCACCACCGCGGGGGGAGGTTGCACTGGGCAATGAGCAGTTCTTC CASSPPRGEVALGNEQFF
TRBJ2-7 TRBD2 TRBV6-5 NA TGTGCCAGCAGTTTCGTCTCTAGCGGGAGTTGGTACGAGCAGTACTTC CASSFVSSGSWYEQYF
TRBJ2-7 NA TRBV30 NA TGTGCCTGGAGTGACCAGGGCTACGAGCAGTACTTC CAWSDQGYEQYF
TRBJ2-2 NA TRBV13 NA TGTGCCAGCAGAATACAGGGAACTAGGGGGGAGCTGTTTTTT CASRIQGTRGELFF
TRBJ1-2 NA TRBV15 NA TGTGCCACCAGCAGAGATACTAGGGAACGCTACACCTTC CATSRDTRERYTF
TRBJ2-2 NA TRBV7-2 NA TGTGCCAGCAGCTTAGGACTAGGGACCTACAACACCGGGGAGCTGTTTTTT CASSLGLGTYNTGELFF
TRBJ2-4 TRBD1 TRBV7-9 NA TGTGCCAGCAGCCCAGGACAGGGGCAGTACTTC CASSPGQGQYF
TRBJ1-2 NA TRBV7-2 NA TGTGCCAGCAGCTCCAATCGGGACCCCGGCTATGGCTACACCTTC CASSSNRDPGYGYTF
TRBJ1-2 NA TRBV18 NA TGTGCCAGCTCACAGCGGGACGGAGACTATGGCTACACCTTC CASSQRDGDYGYTF
TRBJ1-2 NA TRBV4-3 NA TGCGCCAGCAGCCAAGATTCAGGACCCCTCGGTGGCTACACCTTC CASSQDSGPLGGYTF
TRBJ2-1 TRBD2 TRBV5-1 NA TGCGCCAGCAGCTTGATTGCTCAGCGGGGGGGCATCAATGAGCAGTTCTTC CASSLIAQRGGINEQFF
TRBJ1-2 NA TRBV18 NA TGTGCCAGCTCACCGACAGTGTTAGGTGGCTACACCTTC CASSPTVLGGYTF
TRBJ1-1 TRBD1 TRBV19 NA TGTGCCAGTACCCTCGGGACAGGGGGCCTTACCATCACTGAAGCTTTCTTT CASTLGTGGLTITEAFF
TRBJ2-5 NA TRBV3-1/TRBV3-2 NA TGTGCCAGCAGCCAAGATCCCCTACCCTACAGTAGAGAGACCCAGTACTTC CASSQDPLPYSRETQYF